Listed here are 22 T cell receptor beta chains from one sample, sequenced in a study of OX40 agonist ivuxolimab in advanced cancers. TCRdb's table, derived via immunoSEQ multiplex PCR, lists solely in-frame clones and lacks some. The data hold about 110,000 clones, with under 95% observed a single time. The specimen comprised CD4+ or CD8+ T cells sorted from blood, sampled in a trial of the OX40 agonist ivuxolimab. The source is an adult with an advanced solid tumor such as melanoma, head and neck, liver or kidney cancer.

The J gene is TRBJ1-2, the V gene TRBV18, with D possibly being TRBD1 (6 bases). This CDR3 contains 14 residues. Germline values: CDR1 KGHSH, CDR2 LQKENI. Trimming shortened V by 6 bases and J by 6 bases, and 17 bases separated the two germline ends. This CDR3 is CASSTGPRGNGYTF. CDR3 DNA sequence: TGTGCCAGCTCTACAGGGCCTAGGGGGAATGGCTACACCTTC.

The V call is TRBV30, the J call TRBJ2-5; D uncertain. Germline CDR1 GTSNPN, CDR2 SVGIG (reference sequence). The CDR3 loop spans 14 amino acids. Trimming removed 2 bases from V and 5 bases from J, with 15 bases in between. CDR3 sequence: CAWSTLEIRETQYF. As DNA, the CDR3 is TGTGCCTGGAGTACCCTTGAGATTCGGGAGACCCAGTACTTC.

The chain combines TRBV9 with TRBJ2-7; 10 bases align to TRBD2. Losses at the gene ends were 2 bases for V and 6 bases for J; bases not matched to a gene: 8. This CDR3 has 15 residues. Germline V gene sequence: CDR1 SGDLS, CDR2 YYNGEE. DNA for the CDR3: TGTGCCAGCAGCGTTAGCGGGGGGACCCCGGGCGAGCAGTACTTC. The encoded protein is CASSVSGGTPGEQYF.

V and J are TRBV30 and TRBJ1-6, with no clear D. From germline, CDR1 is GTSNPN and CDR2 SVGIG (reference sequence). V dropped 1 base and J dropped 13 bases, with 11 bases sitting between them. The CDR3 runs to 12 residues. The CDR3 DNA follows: TGTGCCTGGAGTGGGCGGATGCAGCCCCTCCACTTT. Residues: CAWSGRMQPLHF.

CDR3 sequence (DNA): TGTGCCTCAAACAGGGCGAGCTCCTACGAGCAGTACTTC. Encoded protein: CASNRASSYEQYF. The chain employs TRBV30 and TRBJ2-7; D perhaps matches TRBD1 (6 bases). The CDR3 totals 13 residues. With 7 bases removed from V and 0 bases from J, the gap between germline ends came to 13 bases. Per the germline V gene, CDR1 is GTSNPN and CDR2 is SVGIG (reference sequence). Supplemented by reference TRBV30 and TRBJ2-7, the full variable domain reads SQTIHQWPATLVQPVGSPLSLECTVEGTSNPNLYWYRQAAGRGLQLLFYSVGIGQISSEVPQNLSASRPQDRQFILSSKKLLLSDSGFYLCASNRASSYEQYFGPGTRLTVT.

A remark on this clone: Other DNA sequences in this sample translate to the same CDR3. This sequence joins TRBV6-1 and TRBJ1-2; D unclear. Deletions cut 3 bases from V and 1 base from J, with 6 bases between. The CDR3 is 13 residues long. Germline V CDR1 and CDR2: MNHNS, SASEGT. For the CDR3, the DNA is TGTGCCAGCAGTGAGGGCCTTAACTATGGCTACACCTTC. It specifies CASSEGLNYGYTF.

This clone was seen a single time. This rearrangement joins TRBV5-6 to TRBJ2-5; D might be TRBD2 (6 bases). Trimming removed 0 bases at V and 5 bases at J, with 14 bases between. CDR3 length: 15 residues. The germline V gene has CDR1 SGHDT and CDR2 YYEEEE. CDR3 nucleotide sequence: TGTGCCAGCAGCTTGGAGGAGGGGCTCTGGGAGACCCAGTACTTC. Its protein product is CASSLEEGLWETQYF.

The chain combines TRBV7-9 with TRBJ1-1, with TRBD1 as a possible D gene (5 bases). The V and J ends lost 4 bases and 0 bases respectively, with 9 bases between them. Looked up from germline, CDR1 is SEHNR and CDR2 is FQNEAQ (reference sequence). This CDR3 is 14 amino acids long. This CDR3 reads CASSWSGVNTEAFF. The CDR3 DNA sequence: TGTGCCAGCAGCTGGTCGGGGGTGAACACTGAAGCTTTCTTT.

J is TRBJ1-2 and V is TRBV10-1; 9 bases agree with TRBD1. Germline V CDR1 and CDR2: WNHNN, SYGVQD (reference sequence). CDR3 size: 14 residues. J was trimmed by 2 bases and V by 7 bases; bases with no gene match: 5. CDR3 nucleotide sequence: TGCGCCAGCACCCTGGACAGGGGAAACTATGGCTACACCTTC. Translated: CASTLDRGNYGYTF.

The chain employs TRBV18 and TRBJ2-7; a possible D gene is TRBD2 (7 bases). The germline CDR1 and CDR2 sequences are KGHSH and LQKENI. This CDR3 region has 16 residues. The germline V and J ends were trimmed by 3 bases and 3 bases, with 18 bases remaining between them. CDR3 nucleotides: TGTGCCAGCTCACCCCAGCCCCGGGGGGCGAGCTACGAGCAGTACTTC. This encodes CASSPQPRGASYEQYF.

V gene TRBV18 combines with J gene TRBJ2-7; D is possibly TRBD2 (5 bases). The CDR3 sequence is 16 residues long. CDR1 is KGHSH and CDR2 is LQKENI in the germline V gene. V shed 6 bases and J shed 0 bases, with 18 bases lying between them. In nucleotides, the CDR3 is TGTGCCAGCTCTCGCACGTCAATAAGCGGCTCCTACGAGCAGTACTTC. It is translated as CASSRTSISGSYEQYF.

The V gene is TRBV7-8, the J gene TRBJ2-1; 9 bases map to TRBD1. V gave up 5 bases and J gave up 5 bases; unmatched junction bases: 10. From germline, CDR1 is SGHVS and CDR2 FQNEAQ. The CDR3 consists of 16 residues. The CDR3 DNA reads TGTGCCAGCAGCAGATCGGGACAGGGCTTGAACAATGAGCAGTTCTTC. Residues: CASSRSGQGLNNEQFF.

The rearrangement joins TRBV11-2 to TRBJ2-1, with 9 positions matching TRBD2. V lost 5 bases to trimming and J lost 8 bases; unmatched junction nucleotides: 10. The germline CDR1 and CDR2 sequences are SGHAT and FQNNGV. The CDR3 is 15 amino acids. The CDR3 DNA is TGTGCCAGCAGCCCCGCGTTAGCGGGGGTTTATGAGCAGTTCTTC. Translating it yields CASSPALAGVYEQFF.

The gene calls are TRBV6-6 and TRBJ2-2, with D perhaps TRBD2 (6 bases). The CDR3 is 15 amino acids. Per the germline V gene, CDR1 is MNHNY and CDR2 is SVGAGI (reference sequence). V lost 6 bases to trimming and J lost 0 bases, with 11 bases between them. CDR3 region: CASRTRGTNTGELFF. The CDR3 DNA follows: TGTGCCAGCAGAACGCGCGGGACGAACACCGGGGAGCTGTTTTTT.

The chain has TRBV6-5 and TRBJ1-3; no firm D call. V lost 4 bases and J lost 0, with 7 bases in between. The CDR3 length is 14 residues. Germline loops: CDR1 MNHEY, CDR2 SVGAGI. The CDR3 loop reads CASSSGNSGNTIYF. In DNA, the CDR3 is TGTGCCAGCAGTTCCGGGAACTCTGGAAACACCATATATTTT.

The CDR3 sequence is CASSLEGTSYNEQFF. The CDR3 nucleotides are TGTGCCAGCAGCTTGGAGGGGACGTCCTACAATGAGCAGTTCTTC. This chain connects TRBV5-4 to TRBJ2-1, with D perhaps being TRBD1 or TRBD2 (5 bases each). CDR3 length: 15 amino acids. Germline V lookup: CDR1 SGHNT, CDR2 YYREEE (reference sequence). Trimming took 0 bases from V and 1 from J, leaving 8 bases between them.

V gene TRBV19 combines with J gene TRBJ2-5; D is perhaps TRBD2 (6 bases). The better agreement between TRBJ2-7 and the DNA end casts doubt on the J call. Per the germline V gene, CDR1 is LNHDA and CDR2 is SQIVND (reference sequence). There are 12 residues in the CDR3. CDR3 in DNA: TGTGCCAGTAGTGCAGGAGGGGACGAGCAGTACTTC. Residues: CASSAGGDEQYF.

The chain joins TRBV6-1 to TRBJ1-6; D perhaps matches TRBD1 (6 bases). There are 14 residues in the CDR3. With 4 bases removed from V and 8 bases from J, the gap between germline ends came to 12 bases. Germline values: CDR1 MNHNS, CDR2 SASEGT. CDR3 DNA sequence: TGTGCCAGCAGTGGAAACAGGGATTATTCACCCCTCCACTTT. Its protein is CASSGNRDYSPLHF.

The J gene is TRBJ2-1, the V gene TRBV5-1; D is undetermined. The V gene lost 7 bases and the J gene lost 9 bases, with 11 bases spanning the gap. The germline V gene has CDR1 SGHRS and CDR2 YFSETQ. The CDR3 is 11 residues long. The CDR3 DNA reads TGCGCCAGCCTGCAAGCGTTTGAGCAGTTCTTC. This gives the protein CASLQAFEQFF.

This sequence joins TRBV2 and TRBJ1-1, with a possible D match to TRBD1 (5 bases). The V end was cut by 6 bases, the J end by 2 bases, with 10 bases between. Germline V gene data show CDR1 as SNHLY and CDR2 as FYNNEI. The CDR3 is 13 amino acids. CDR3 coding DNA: TGTGCCAGCAGGGCCGGGACCAACACTGAAGCTTTCTTT. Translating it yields CASRAGTNTEAFF.

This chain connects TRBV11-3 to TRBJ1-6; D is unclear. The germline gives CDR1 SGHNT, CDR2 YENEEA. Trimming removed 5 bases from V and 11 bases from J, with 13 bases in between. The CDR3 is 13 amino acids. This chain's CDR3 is CASSPGPSAPLHF. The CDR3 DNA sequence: TGTGCCAGCAGCCCAGGACCGTCCGCACCCCTCCACTTT.

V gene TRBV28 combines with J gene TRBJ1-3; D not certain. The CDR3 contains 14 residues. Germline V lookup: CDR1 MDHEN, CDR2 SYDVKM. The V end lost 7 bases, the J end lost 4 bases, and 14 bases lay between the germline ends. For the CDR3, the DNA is TGTGCCAGCACCCCGAGCAGGACGGGAAACACCATATATTTT. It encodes CASTPSRTGNTIYF.